This TCR beta chain was recorded in a study of blood T cell repertoires in COVID-19. Study-level background: From the United States, Italy and Spain came samples of acute and convalescent COVID-19. Sample material is recorded as cDNA or gDNA derived from T cells, B-cell-depleted T cells, or PBMCs.

The cohort comprised adults aged about 18 to 90 years residing in about two dozen US areas. Under the authors' procedure: For nucleated cells, counts were estimated from reference gene primer amplification. The table came from immunoSEQ multiplex PCR; TCRdb's copy has only in-frame clones and leaves some out. That table is the source of V, J and clone size, and D and trimming were worked out from the DNA. The sample has some 240,000 clones; about 81% are singletons. This clonotype originated in a man between 25 and 39 years old with acute COVID-19. What was sequenced was PBMCs or T cells enriched from blood (not recorded which).

This CDR3 is CASSVGQGARGNTEAFF. As DNA, the CDR3 is TGTGCCAGCAGCGTAGGGCAGGGGGCGCGGGGGAACACTGAAGCTTTCTTT. J is TRBJ1-1 and V is TRBV9; 8 nucleotides agree with TRBD1. The CDR3 covers 17 residues. Germline CDR1 and CDR2: SGDLS and YYNGEE. V shed 0 bases, J shed 1 base, and the junction held 8 bases outside the gene matches.